This T cell receptor beta chain was found in a study of blood T cell repertoires in COVID-19. Background on the study: Acute-phase and convalescent COVID-19 samples originated in the United States, Italy and Spain. T cells, B-cell-depleted T cells, or PBMCs provided the cDNA or gDNA that served as material.

V dropped 4 bases and J dropped 9 bases, with 23 bases sitting between them. Germline V lookup: CDR1 SGDLS, CDR2 YYNGEE. This CDR3 has 15 residues. This clone was seen a handful of times. In the study's own analysis: Amplification with reference gene primers provided the estimates of nucleated cell counts. Profiling relied on immunoSEQ multiplex PCR, and the TCRdb table lists in-frame clones only, not all of them. The DNA gave D and trimming, while V, J and clone size come from that table. The repertoire holds just under 350,000 clones, with more than 70% as singletons. Sequences were obtained from peripheral blood. V and J are TRBV9 and TRBJ2-7, with D possibly matching TRBD2 (6 bases). This sequence was found in a man aged 25 to 40 with active or convalescent COVID-19. CDR3 protein: CASSKGIAGSDRQYF. The CDR3 DNA is TGTGCCAGCAGCAAGGGGATTGCGGGGTCCGACAGGCAGTACTTC.